This T cell receptor beta chain was captured in a study of blood T cell repertoires in COVID-19. For the study at large: Acute and convalescent COVID-19 specimens originated in the United States, Italy and Spain.

After removal of 5 bases from V and 1 base from J, the junction contained 1 base not matched to a gene. Germline CDR1 is KGHSH and CDR2 is LQKENI. This CDR3 is built from 13 residues. Only in-frame clones appear in the TCRdb table, and some are missing; sequencing was by immunoSEQ multiplex PCR. Of roughly 410,000 clones listed, 80% to 90% are singletons. The V call is TRBV18, the J call TRBJ2-5, with 7 bases aligning to TRBD1. The sequenced sample was peripheral blood. This TCR derives from an older woman with COVID-19, enrolled during active disease. Here the CDR3 DNA reads TGTGCCAGCTCAGACAGGGTCCAAGAGACCCAGTACTTC. This sequence encodes CASSDRVQETQYF.